This entry describes one TCR beta chain. Its antigen has not been determined. No base quality information exists; no much larger clone differs at one position. CDR1 MNHEY and CDR2 SMNVEV were looked up in the germline V gene (reference sequence). Relative to germline, V is 3 bases shorter and J is 5 bases shorter, with 14 bases between their ends. CDR3 length: 15 amino acids, cysteine to phenylalanine. Of the read, only the CDR3 DNA is kept; its 45 bases are in frame from base 1. The entry originates in a study of control samples from healthy donors and cancer patients (TCRdb year 2020). The library was built by means of the immunoSEQ multiplex PCR assay. TCRdb took over this immuneACCESS table, retaining in-frame rearrangements with V and J assigned. Such tables are incomplete; in checked studies, under half of the missing clones stem from an unresolved V gene, and the remainder is unexplained. This sample comprises roughly 130,000 clones, roughly 94% of them detected only once. The ten largest clones add up to roughly 4% of the sample.

The chain joins TRBV27 to TRBJ2-1, with a weak D call of TRBD2 (7 bases match). The sequence came from a man aged 25 to 40 in good health. The source material was blood. Read as DNA, the sequence is TGTGCCAGCAGTTTCCCCGGGGGGCCCCACAATGAGCAGTTCTTC. It encodes CASSFPGGPHNEQFF.